This T cell receptor (beta chain) was captured by sequencing in a study of identical twins. TCRdb independently ran MiXCR on the 5' RACE reads; one entry per CDR3 protein. This table holds around 1.7 million distinct CDR3 sequences, 25% to 35% found once. Findings and caveats of the study: Zero-insertion findings could be partly confounded by invariant cells (MAIT and iNKT cells). Cross-sectional statistical analysis, not tracking of the same donors, underpinned the conclusions. There were fewer insertions in abundant cord blood beta clonotypes, but memory repertoires showed no such pattern.

This clonotype showed up just a few times. Its antigen is not known. The CDR3 consists of 18 residues. Germline CDR1 and CDR2: LNHNV and YYDKDF (reference sequence). The sample taken for sequencing was cord blood. The rearrangement links TRBV15 to TRBJ2-1, with TRBD2 identical over 9 bases. The tail of the sequence fits TRBJ2-7 better, so the J call may be wrong. This clonotype was sampled from a newborn girl in good health. In DNA form, the CDR3 reads TGTGCCACCAGCAGAGGTTACCGCTCTAGCGGGACCTACAATGAGCAGTACTTC. It encodes CATSRGYRSSGTYNEQYF.